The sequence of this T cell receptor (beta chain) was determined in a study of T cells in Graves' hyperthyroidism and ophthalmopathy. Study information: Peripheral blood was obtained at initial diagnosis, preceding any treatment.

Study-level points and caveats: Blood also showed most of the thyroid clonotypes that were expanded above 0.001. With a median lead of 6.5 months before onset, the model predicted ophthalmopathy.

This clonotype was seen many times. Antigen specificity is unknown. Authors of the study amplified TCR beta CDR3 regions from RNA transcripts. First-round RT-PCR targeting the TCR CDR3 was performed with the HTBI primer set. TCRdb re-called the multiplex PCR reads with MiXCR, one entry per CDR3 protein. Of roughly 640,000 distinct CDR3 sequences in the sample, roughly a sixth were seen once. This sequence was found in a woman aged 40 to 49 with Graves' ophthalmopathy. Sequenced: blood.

CDR3 residues: CASSQGVSGSSGELFF. The CDR3 region has the DNA TGTGCCAGCAGCCAAGGGGTTAGCGGGTCTTCCGGGGAGCTGTTTTTT. The chain recombines TRBV3-1 with TRBJ2-2; TRBD2 agrees at 7 bases. CDR1 is LGHDT, CDR2 YNNKEL, per germline (reference sequence). V was pared by 1 base and J by 6 bases, with 8 bases of the junction left unmatched. This CDR3 has 16 amino acids. The full variable domain, in which reference TRBV3-1 and TRBJ2-2 provide the parts outside the CDR3, is DTAVSQTPKYLVTQMGNDKSIKCEQNLGHDTMYWYKQDSKKFLKIMFSYNNKELIINETVPNRFSPKSPDKAHLNLHINSLELGDSAVYFCASSQGVSGSSGELFFGEGSRLTVL.